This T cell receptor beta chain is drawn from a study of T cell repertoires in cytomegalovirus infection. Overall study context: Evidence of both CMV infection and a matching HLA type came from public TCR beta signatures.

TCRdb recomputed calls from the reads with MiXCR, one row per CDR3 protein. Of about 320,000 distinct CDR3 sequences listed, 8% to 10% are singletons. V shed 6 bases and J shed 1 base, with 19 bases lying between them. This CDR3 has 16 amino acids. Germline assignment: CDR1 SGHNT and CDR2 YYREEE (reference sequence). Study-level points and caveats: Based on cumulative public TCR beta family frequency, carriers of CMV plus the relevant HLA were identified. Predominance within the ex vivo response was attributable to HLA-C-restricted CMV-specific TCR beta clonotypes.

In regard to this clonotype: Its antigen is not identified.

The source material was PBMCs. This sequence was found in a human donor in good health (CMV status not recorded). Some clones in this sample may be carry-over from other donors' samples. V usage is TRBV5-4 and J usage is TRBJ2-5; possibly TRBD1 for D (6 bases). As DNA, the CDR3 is TGTGCCAGCACTACAGACAGGCTTACGTCCCAAGAGACCCAGTACTTC. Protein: CASTTDRLTSQETQYF.